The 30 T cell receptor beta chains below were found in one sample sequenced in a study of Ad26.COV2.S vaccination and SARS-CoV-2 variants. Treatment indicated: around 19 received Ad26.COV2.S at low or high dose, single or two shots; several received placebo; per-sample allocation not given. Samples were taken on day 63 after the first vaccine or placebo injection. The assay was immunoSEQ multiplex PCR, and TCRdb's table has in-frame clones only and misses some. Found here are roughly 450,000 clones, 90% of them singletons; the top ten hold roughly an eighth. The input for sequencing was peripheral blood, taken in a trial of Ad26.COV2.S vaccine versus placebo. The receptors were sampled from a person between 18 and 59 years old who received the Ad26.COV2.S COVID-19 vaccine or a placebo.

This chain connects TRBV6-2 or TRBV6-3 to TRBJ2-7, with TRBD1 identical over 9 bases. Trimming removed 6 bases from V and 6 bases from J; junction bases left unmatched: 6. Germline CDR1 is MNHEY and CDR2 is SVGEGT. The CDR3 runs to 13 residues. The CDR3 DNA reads TGTGCCAGCAGCACTGGGACAGGGTTCGAGCAGTACTTC. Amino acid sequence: CASSTGTGFEQYF.

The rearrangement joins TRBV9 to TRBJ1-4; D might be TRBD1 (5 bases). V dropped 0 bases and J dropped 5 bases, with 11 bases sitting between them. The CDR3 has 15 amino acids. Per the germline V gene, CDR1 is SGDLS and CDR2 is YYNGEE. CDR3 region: CASSVAWGVNEKLFF. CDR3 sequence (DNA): TGTGCCAGCAGCGTAGCTTGGGGGGTAAATGAAAAACTGTTTTTT.

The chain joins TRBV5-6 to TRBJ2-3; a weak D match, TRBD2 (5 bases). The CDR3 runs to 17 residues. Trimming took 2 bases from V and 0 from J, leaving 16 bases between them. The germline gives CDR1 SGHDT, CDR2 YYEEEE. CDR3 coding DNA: TGTGCCAGCAGCTTTAGTTTGCTTGCGGGCAGCACAGATACGCAGTATTTT. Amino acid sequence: CASSFSLLAGSTDTQYF.

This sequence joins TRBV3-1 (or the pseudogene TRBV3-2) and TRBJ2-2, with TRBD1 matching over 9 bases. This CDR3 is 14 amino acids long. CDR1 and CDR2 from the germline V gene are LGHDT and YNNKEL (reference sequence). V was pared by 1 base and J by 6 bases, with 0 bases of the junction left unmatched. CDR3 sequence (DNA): TGTGCCAGCAGCCAAGGACAGGGGGCCGGGGAGCTGTTTTTT. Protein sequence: CASSQGQGAGELFF.

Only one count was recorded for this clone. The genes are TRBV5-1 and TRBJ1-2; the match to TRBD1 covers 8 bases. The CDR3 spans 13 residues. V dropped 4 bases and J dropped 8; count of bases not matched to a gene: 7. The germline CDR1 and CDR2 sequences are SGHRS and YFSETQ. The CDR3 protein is CASSPGQGSGYTF. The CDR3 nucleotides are TGCGCCAGCAGCCCTGGACAGGGTAGCGGCTACACCTTC. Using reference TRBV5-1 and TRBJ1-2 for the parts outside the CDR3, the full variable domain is KAGVTQTPRYLIKTRGQQVTLSCSPISGHRSVSWYQQTPGQGLQFLFEYFSETQRNKGNFPGRFSGRQFSNSRSEMNVSTLELGDSALYLCASSPGQGSGYTFGSGTRLTVV.

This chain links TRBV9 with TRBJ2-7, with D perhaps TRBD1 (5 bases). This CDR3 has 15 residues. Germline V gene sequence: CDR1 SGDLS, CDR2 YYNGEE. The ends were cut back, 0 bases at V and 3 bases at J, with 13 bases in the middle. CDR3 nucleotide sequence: TGTGCCAGCAGCGTAGCACAGGCGCCCGACTACGAGCAGTACTTC. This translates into CASSVAQAPDYEQYF.

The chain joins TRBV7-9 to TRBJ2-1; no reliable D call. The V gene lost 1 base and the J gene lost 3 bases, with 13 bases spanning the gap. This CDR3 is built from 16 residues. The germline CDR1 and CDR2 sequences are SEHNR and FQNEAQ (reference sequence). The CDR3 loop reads CASSLVGSRLYNEQFF. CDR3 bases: TGTGCCAGCAGCTTAGTCGGGTCTAGGCTCTACAATGAGCAGTTCTTC.

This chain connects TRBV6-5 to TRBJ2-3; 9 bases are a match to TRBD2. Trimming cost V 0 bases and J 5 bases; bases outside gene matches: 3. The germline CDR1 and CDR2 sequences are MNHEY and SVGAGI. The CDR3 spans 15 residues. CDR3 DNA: TGTGCCAGCAGTTACTCCTCTAGCGGGATAGATACGCAGTATTTT. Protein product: CASSYSSSGIDTQYF.

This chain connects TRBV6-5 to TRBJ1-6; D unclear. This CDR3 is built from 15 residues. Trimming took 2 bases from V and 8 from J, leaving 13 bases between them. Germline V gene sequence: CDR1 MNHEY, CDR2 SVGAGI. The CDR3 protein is CASSYGVSGDSPLHF. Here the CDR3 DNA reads TGTGCCAGCAGTTACGGTGTGTCAGGAGATTCACCCCTCCACTTT.

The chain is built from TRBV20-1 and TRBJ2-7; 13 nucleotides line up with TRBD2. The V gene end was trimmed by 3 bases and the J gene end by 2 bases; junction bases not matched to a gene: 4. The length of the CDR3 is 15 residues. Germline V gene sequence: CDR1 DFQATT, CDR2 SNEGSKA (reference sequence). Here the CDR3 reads CSASSTSGRAYEQYF. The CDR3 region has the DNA TGCAGTGCTAGTAGCACTAGCGGGAGGGCCTACGAGCAGTACTTC.

CDR3 residues: CASSYEQGRIEQYF. The CDR3, as DNA: TGTGCCAGCAGTTACGAGCAGGGCCGGATCGAGCAGTACTTC. This chain joins TRBV6-5 and TRBJ2-7; possible D gene TRBD1, 5 bases. The CDR3 is made up of 14 amino acids. The V gene's germline CDR1 is MNHEY and CDR2 SVGAGI. Trimming took off 2 bases at V and 6 bases at J, with 14 bases between the two ends.

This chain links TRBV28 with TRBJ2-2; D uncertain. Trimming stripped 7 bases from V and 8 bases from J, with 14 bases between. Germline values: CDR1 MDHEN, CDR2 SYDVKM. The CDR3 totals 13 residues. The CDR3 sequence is CASIGLQKGELFF. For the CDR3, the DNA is TGTGCCAGCATTGGTCTTCAAAAAGGGGAGCTGTTTTTT.

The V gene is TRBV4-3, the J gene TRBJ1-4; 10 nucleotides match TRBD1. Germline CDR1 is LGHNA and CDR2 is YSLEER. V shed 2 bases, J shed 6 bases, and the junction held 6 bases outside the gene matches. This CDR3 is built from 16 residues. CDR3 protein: CASSQYGTGEDEKLFF. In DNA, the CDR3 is TGCGCCAGCAGCCAATACGGGACAGGGGAAGATGAAAAACTGTTTTTT.

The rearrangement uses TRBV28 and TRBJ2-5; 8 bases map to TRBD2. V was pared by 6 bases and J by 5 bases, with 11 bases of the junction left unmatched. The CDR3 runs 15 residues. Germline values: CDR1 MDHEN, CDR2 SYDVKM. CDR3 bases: TGTGCCAGCAGCTCTACCGGGACTAGAGGGGAGACCCAGTACTTC. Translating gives CASSSTGTRGETQYF.

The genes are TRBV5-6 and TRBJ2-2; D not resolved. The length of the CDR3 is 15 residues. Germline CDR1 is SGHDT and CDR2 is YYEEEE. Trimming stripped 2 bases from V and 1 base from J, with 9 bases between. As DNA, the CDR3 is TGTGCCAGCAGCTTAGCTCTAATGAACACCGGGGAGCTGTTTTTT. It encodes CASSLALMNTGELFF.

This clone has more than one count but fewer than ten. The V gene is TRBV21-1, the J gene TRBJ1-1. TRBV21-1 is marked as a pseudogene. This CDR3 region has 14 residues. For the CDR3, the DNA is TGTGCCAGCAGCAAGATGGCCACCGGCAACGAAGCTTTCTTT. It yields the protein CASSKMATGNEAFF.

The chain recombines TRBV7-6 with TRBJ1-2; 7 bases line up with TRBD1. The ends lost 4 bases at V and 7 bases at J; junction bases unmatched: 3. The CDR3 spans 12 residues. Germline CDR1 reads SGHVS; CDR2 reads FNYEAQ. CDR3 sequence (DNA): TGTGCCAGCAGCTCCGACAGGGCTGGCTACACCTTC. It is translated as CASSSDRAGYTF.

Here the CDR3 DNA reads TGTGCCAGCAGGGCTGACAGGGAGGGGGATACGCAGTATTTT. Translation: CASRADREGDTQYF. The chain is built from TRBV25-1 and TRBJ2-3, with D perhaps matching TRBD1 or TRBD2 (7 bases each). This CDR3 contains 14 residues. Deletions cut 6 bases from V and 6 bases from J, with 16 bases between. CDR1 and CDR2 from the germline V gene are MGHDK and SYGVNS. Looking up the rest from reference TRBV25-1 and TRBJ2-3 gives the full variable domain: EADIYQTPRYLVIGTGKKITLECSQTMGHDKMYWYQQDPGMELHLIHYSYGVNSTEKGDLSSESTVSRIRTEHFPLTLESARPSHTSQYLCASRADREGDTQYFGPGTRLTVL.

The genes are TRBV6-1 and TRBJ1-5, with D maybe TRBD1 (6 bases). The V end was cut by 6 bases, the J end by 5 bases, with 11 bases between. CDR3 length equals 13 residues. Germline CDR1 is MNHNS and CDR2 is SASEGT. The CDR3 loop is CASRGNRDQPQHF. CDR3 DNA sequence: TGTGCCAGCAGGGGGAACAGGGATCAGCCCCAGCATTTT.

This CDR3 is CGAGPPNTGELFF. As DNA, the CDR3 is TGCGGTGCAGGGCCACCGAACACCGGGGAGCTGTTTTTT. The chain combines TRBV29-1 with TRBJ2-2; D perhaps matches TRBD1 (5 bases). The CDR3 covers 13 residues. Germline V gene data show CDR1 as SQVTM and CDR2 as ANQGSEA.

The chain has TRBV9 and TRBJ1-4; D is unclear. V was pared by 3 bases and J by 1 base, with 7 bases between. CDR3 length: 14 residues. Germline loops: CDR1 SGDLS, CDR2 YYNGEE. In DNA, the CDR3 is TGTGCCAGCAGCGGTCGAGGAACTAATGAAAAACTGTTTTTT. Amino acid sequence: CASSGRGTNEKLFF.

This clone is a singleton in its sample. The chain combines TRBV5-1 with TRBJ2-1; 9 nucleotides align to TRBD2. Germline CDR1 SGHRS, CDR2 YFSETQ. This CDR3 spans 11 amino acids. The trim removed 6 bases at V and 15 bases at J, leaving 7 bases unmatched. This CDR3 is CASTIGTSLFF. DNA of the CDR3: TGCGCCAGCACCATCGGGACTAGCTTGTTCTTC.

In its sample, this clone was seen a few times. The DNA for the CDR3 is TGTGCCAGCAGACCCGGGAGTATGAACACTGAAGCTTTCTTT. This codes for CASRPGSMNTEAFF. The chain carries TRBV6-5 and TRBJ1-1; no reliable D call. Germline CDR1 is MNHEY and CDR2 is SVGAGI. The germline V and J ends were trimmed by 6 bases and 0 bases, with 11 bases remaining between them. CDR3 length: 14 residues.

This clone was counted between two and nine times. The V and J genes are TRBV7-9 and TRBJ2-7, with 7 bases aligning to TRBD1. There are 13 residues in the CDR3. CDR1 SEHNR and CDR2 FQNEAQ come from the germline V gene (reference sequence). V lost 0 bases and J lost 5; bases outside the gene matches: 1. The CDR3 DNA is TGTGCCAGCAGCTTAGCAGGGGGCGACGAGCAGTACTTC. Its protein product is CASSLAGGDEQYF.

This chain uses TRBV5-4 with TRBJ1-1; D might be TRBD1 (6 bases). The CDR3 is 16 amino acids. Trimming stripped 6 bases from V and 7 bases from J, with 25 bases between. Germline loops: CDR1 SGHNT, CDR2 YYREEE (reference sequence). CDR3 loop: CASTFQGPSGSIEAFF. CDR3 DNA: TGTGCCAGCACTTTCCAGGGGCCGTCCGGGTCCATTGAAGCTTTCTTT.

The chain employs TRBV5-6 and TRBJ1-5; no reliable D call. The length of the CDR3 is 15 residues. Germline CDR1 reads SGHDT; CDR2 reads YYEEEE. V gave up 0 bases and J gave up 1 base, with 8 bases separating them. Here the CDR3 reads CASSLGGLSNQPQHF. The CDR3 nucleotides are TGTGCCAGCAGCTTGGGGGGTTTGAGCAATCAGCCCCAGCATTTT.

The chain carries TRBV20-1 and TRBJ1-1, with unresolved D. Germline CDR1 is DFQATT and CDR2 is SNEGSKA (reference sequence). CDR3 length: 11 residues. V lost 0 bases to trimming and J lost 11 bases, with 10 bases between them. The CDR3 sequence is CSAREKRRAFF. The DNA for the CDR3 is TGCAGTGCTAGAGAGAAACGTAGGGCTTTCTTT.

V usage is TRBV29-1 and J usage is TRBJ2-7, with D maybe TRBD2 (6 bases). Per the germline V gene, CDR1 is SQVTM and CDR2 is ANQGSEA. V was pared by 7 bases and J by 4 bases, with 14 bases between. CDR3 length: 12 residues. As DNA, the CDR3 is TGCAGCGCCGGCGGGACCCCTTACGAGCAGTACTTC. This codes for CSAGGTPYEQYF.

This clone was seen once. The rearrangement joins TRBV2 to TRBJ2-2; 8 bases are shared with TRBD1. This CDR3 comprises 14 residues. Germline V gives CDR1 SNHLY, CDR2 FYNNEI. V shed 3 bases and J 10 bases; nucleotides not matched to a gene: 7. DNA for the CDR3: TGTGCCAGCAGTGACTGGCAGGGGGCGATGGAGCTGTTTTTT. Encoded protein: CASSDWQGAMELFF.

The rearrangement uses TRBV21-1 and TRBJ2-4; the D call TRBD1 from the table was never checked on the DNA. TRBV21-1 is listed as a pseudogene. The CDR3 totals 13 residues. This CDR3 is CASSLFRGSIQYF. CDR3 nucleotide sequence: TGTGCCAGCAGCCTTTTTAGGGGGAGCATTCAGTACTTC.